A selection of T cell receptor beta chains follows, all from one sample in a study of beta chain features in type 1 diabetes. Sequencing was performed with immunoSEQ multiplex PCR; in TCRdb, only in-frame clones are kept and a portion is missing. The sample carries more than 130,000 clones, about 7% recorded once. The sequenced sample consisted of central memory CD4+ T cells from blood. All receptors come from a woman aged 25 to 39 in good health. Each CDR3 is given with its conserved first and last residue. The D gene is left open where the match is weak. Not every row has a clone size; where given, it reads once, few, many or a size class.

abundance	v_gene	j_gene	d_gene	CDR3nt	CDR3aa
many	TRBV7-2	TRBJ2-4	-	TGTGCCAGCAGCCCGCGAACGGGCATTCAGTACTTC	CASSPRTGIQYF
few	TRBV9	TRBJ2-5	TRBD2	TGTGCCAGCAGCGAACGATCGTATAGCGGGAGCCCAGAGACCCAGTACTTC	CASSERSYSGSPETQYF
-	TRBV25-1	TRBJ2-2	-	TGTGCCAGCAGTGAATTTGCAGGAAACACCGGGGAGCTGTTTTTT	CASSEFAGNTGELFF
few	TRBV6-5	TRBJ2-7	-	TGTGCCAGCAGTTACTCTTCCGTCCGCTACGAGCAGTACTTC	CASSYSSVRYEQYF
-	TRBV5-4	TRBJ2-5	-	TGTGCCAGCAGCGTAACAGGGATCCAAGAGACCCAGTACTTC	CASSVTGIQETQYF
-	TRBV11-3	TRBJ1-5	-	TGTGCCAGCAGCCTAGGGGTACAGACCAATCAGCCCCAGCATTTT	CASSLGVQTNQPQHF
many	TRBV7-2	TRBJ2-5	-	TGTGCCAGCAGCTTAACATTCGAGACCCAGTACTTC	CASSLTFETQYF
-	TRBV29-1	TRBJ2-5	TRBD1	TGCAGCGTTGCTATGGGACAGGGAGGAGAGACCCAGTACTTC	CSVAMGQGGETQYF
few	TRBV14	TRBJ2-4	-	TGTGCCAGCAGCCAAGAGAGGGGGATAGCCAAAAACATTCAGTACTTC	CASSQERGIAKNIQYF
few	TRBV29-1	TRBJ2-1	TRBD2	TGCAGAGCCTCCGGGGAAGCGGGAGGGGTTGAGCAGTTCTTC	CRASGEAGGVEQFF
few	TRBV7-3	TRBJ1-5	-	TGTGCCAGCAGCACATACAATCAGCCCCAGCATTTT	CASSTYNQPQHF
-	TRBV4-2	TRBJ2-7	TRBD2	TGTGCCAGCAGCCAAGAGGTAATAGCGGGGTATACATCCTACGAGCAGTACTTC	CASSQEVIAGYTSYEQYF
-	TRBV10-3	TRBJ2-7	-	TGTGCCATCGGCAGGGAACTCCCCTACGAGCAGTACTTC	CAIGRELPYEQYF
-	TRBV7-2	TRBJ1-3	-	TGTGCCAGCAGCTTGATGGACAGCTCGACGGGAAACACCATATATTTT	CASSLMDSSTGNTIYF
-	TRBV15	TRBJ1-1	-	TGTGCCACCAGCAGTCGCAGGGAGGTAACTGAAGCTTTCTTT	CATSSRREVTEAFF
few	TRBV19	TRBJ2-5	TRBD1	TGTGCCAGTAGCAGGACCGACGCGACAGGGCCCCTGTACTTC	CASSRTDATGPLYF
-	TRBV18	TRBJ2-3	TRBD2	TGTGCCAGCTCCCCCATAGCGGGAGGCACAGATACGCAGTATTTT	CASSPIAGGTDTQYF
-	TRBV2	TRBJ2-7	-	TGTGCCAGCAGGGGGGGGGCGCCCTACGAGCAGTACTTC	CASRGGAPYEQYF
-	TRBV7-6	TRBJ2-1	-	TGTGCCAGCAGCTTATCCGGGTATGAGCAGTTCTTC	CASSLSGYEQFF
few	TRBV14	TRBJ2-5	-	TGTGCCAGCAGCCAAATTCGGAGGGGGCCCCAAGAGACCCAGTACTTC	CASSQIRRGPQETQYF
few	TRBV14	TRBJ2-5	-	TGTGCCAGCAGCCACATGGGGGCAGTTAGGGAGACCCAGTACTTC	CASSHMGAVRETQYF
few	TRBV10-3	TRBJ2-1	-	TGTGCCATCAGTGAGGCCACTAGCAGCAATGAGCAGTTCTTC	CAISEATSSNEQFF
-	TRBV6-6	TRBJ1-5	TRBD1	TGTGCCAGCAGACCAACAGGGGGTCTTGGGCAGCCCCAGCATTTT	CASRPTGGLGQPQHF
-	TRBV19	TRBJ1-2	-	TGTGCCAGTAGTCCACAGGGAAGTGGCTACACCTTC	CASSPQGSGYTF
-	TRBV4-2	TRBJ1-2	-	TGTGCCAGCAGCTATGACAGTCTTGGCTACACCTTC	CASSYDSLGYTF
few	TRBV6-5	TRBJ2-1	TRBD2	TGTGCCAGCAGTTACTCACGGGAGGGGAATGAGCAGTTCTTC	CASSYSREGNEQFF
few	TRBV4-1	TRBJ2-3	TRBD1	TGCGCCAGCAGCCAAGTTGGGGCCAGGGGGCATCGCACAGATACGCAGTATTTT	CASSQVGARGHRTDTQYF
few	TRBV27	TRBJ2-7	-	TGTGCCAGCAGTTTAGCGGGGTACGAGCAGTACTTC	CASSLAGYEQYF
-	TRBV4-3	TRBJ2-7	TRBD2	TGCGCCAGCAGCCAAGAGACACTAGCGGGAGCCTATGTCTACGAGCAGTACTTC	CASSQETLAGAYVYEQYF
few	TRBV7-3	TRBJ2-1	-	TGTGCCAGCAGCCCCTCACAGGGTTCCTACAATGAGCAGTTCTTC	CASSPSQGSYNEQFF
many	TRBV28	TRBJ2-1	-	TGTGCCAGCAGTGAGGGAGGGGGCTACAATGAGCAGTTCTTC	CASSEGGGYNEQFF
few	TRBV4-3	TRBJ1-2	TRBD1	TGCGCCAGCAGCCCAAGGGGGACAGATTCTAACTATGGCTACACCTTC	CASSPRGTDSNYGYTF
-	TRBV5-1	TRBJ1-2	TRBD1	TGCGCCAGCAGCACAGGGGGAGGCTATGGCTACACCTTC	CASSTGGGYGYTF
few	TRBV5-1	TRBJ2-1	-	TGCGCCAGCAGCTTCAGCAGGGCCTCCTACAATGAGCAGTTCTTC	CASSFSRASYNEQFF
few	TRBV4-3	TRBJ1-2	TRBD1	TGCGCCAGCAGCCAACCCGGGACAGGGGCAAATGGCTACACCTTC	CASSQPGTGANGYTF
-	TRBV18	TRBJ1-4	-	TGTGCCAGCAAGACGGGGGCTAATGAAAAACTGTTTTTT	CASKTGANEKLFF
few	TRBV14	TRBJ1-2	TRBD1	TGTGCCAGCAGCCAAGATAGGGGGCCGGGTGGCTACACCTTC	CASSQDRGPGGYTF
few	TRBV4-3	TRBJ1-4	-	TGCGCCAGCAGCCAAGATCCCCTTTCGGGAAATAATGAAAAACTGTTTTTT	CASSQDPLSGNNEKLFF
few	TRBV6-1	TRBJ2-5	TRBD1	TGTGCCAGCAGACACAGGGGAGAGACCCAGTACTTC	CASRHRGETQYF
few	TRBV11-2	TRBJ2-3	-	TGTGCCAGCTCCGGACGGGGGTTGGGTACGCAGTATTTT	CASSGRGLGTQYF
-	TRBV11-2	TRBJ1-1	-	TGTGCCAGCAGCTTAGATCCCCCCAGATCTGAAGCTTTCTTT	CASSLDPPRSEAFF
-	TRBV30	TRBJ1-2	TRBD1	TGTGCCTGGAGTGTTTGGGGGATACGGACAGGGCCCCCAGGTGGCTACACCTTC	CAWSVWGIRTGPPGGYTF
many	TRBV14	TRBJ2-4	-	TGTGCCAGCAGCCACCCTGGAGTAACAAAAAACATTCAGTACTTC	CASSHPGVTKNIQYF
many	TRBV10-3	TRBJ1-5	TRBD1	TGTGCCATCGGACAGGGGAATCAGCCCCAGCATTTT	CAIGQGNQPQHF
few	TRBV19	TRBJ2-2	TRBD2	TGTGCCAGTAGTAAGACTAGCGGCGGAGCAGTCGGGGAGCTGTTTTTT	CASSKTSGGAVGELFF
few	TRBV9	TRBJ2-7	TRBD2	TGTGCCAGCAGCGGGGAGGGCCCGGGGAGAGAGCAGTACTTC	CASSGEGPGREQYF
-	TRBV7-9	TRBJ2-1	TRBD1	TGTGCCGAAGACAGGGTTGGGAATGAGCAGTTCTTC	CAEDRVGNEQFF
-	TRBV5-4	TRBJ2-7	-	TGTGCCAGCAGCTTACAGGGTTTCGAGCAGTACTTC	CASSLQGFEQYF
few	TRBV2	TRBJ2-1	-	TGTGCCAGCAGGCCCGGGTCCCCGGGGAATGAGCAGTTCTTC	CASRPGSPGNEQFF
many	TRBV28	TRBJ1-2	-	TGTGCCAGCAGTCTGCAGGACTATGGCTACACCTTC	CASSLQDYGYTF
few	TRBV6-1	TRBJ1-3	-	TGTGCCACCTCCGCTGGAAACACCATATATTTT	CATSAGNTIYF